A single sample is the source of the 8 T cell receptor beta chains below, sequenced in a study of blood T cell repertoires in COVID-19. Here immunoSEQ multiplex PCR was the method, and the copy in TCRdb shows in-frame clones only, minus some. The sample lists about 120,000 clones, approximately 85% occurring once. The sequencing input was peripheral blood. These receptors all come from a man aged 25-40 years with COVID-19, enrolled during active disease.

This clone has a single count. The chain joins TRBV29-1 to TRBJ2-5; TRBD1 agrees at 9 bases. This CDR3 region has 15 residues. Trimming took 4 bases from V and 4 from J; bases not matched to a gene: 10. Germline CDR1 reads SQVTM; CDR2 reads ANQGSEA. As DNA, the CDR3 is TGCAGCGTTGGGGCGGCGGGACAGGGAGGAGAGACCCAGTACTTC. This translates into CSVGAAGQGGETQYF.

The V gene is TRBV11-2, the J gene TRBJ2-7, with 9 bases aligning to TRBD1. J lost 0 bases, V lost 2 bases, and 2 bases had no gene match. The V gene's germline CDR1 is SGHAT and CDR2 FQNNGV. The CDR3 loop spans 15 amino acids. The CDR3 loop reads CASSLTGQGSYEQYF. CDR3 in DNA: TGTGCCAGCAGCTTAACGGGACAGGGCTCCTACGAGCAGTACTTC.

V and J are TRBV5-1 and TRBJ2-5; D is undetermined. Deletions cut 2 bases from V and 3 bases from J, with 17 bases between. The germline V gene encodes CDR1 SGHRS and CDR2 YFSETQ. The CDR3 runs 16 residues. The CDR3 is CASSFESLTPEETQYF. CDR3 DNA sequence: TGCGCCAGCAGCTTCGAGTCACTCACTCCCGAAGAGACCCAGTACTTC.

The rearrangement links TRBV27 to TRBJ1-2; 9 bases line up with TRBD1. The ends lost 6 bases at V and 2 bases at J; junction bases unmatched: 16. There are 18 residues in the CDR3. Per the germline V gene, CDR1 is MNHEY and CDR2 is SMNVEV (reference sequence). CDR3 DNA sequence: TGTGCCAGCAGCTTTATCGCTACAGGGGGCGAGACGAACTATGGCTACACCTTC. Translation gives CASSFIATGGETNYGYTF.

This chain connects TRBV6-5 to TRBJ1-1; the D gene is possibly TRBD1 (5 bases). V lost 10 bases to trimming and J lost 1 base, with 16 bases between them. The CDR3 sequence is 14 residues long. CDR1 MNHEY and CDR2 SVGAGI come from the germline V gene. CDR3 residues: CAIDLRGGNTEAFF. The CDR3 DNA reads as TGTGCCATTGACTTGCGGGGGGGGAACACTGAAGCTTTCTTT.

V is TRBV5-8 and J is TRBJ1-2; D is possibly TRBD1 (5 bases). Germline V gives CDR1 SGHTS, CDR2 YDEGEE. Trimming shortened V by 6 bases and J by 3 bases, and 12 bases separated the two germline ends. The CDR3 is 13 amino acids. CDR3 protein: CASTRGLDYGYTF. CDR3 nucleotides: TGTGCCAGCACTCGGGGACTTGACTATGGCTACACCTTC.

This CDR3 is CASSVRGGRETQYF. In nucleotides, the CDR3 is TGTGCCAGCAGTGTCCGGGGGGGCCGGGAGACCCAGTACTTC. This chain connects TRBV2 to TRBJ2-5, with 8 bases that match TRBD2. The ends lost 4 bases at V and 5 bases at J; junction bases unmatched: 6. Germline CDR1 SNHLY, CDR2 FYNNEI. The CDR3 length is 14 residues.

This clone showed up just once. The V call is TRBV7-2, the J call TRBJ1-2; D might be TRBD1 (6 bases). Germline V gene data show CDR1 as SGHTA and CDR2 as FQGNSA. V gave up 2 bases and J gave up 8 bases, with 6 bases separating them. The CDR3 loop spans 11 amino acids. CDR3 sequence reads: CASSLQGGYTF. In DNA form, the CDR3 reads TGTGCCAGCAGCTTACAGGGGGGCTACACCTTC.